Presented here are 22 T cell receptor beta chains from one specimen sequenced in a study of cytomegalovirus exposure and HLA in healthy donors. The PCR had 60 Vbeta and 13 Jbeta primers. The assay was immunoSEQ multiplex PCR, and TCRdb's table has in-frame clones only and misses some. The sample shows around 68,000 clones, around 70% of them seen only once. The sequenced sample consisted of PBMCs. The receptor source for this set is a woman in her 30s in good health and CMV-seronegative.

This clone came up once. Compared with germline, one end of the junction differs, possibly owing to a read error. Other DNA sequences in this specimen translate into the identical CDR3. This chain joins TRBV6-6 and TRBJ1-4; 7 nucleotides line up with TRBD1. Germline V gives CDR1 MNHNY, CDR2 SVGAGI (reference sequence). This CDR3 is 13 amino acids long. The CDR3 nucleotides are TGTGCCAGCAGCCATGACAGGGTCCAGAAACTGTTTTTC. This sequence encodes CASSHDRVQKLFF.

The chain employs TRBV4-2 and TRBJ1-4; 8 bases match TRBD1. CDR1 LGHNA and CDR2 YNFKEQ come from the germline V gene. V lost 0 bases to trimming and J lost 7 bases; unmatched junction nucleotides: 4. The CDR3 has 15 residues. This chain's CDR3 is CASSQDRGTGEKLFF. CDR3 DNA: TGTGCCAGCAGCCAAGATCGTGGGACAGGTGAAAAACTGTTTTTT.

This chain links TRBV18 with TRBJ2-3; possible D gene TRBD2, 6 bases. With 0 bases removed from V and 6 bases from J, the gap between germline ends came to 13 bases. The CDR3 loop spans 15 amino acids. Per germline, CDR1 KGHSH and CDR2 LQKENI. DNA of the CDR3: TGTGCCAGCTCACCACCGGTAGCGGTGGGGGATACGCAGTATTTT. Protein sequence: CASSPPVAVGDTQYF.

CDR3 coding DNA: TGTGCCAGCAGCTTAGCGGGACTACTAGAAGCTTTCTTT. This gives the protein CASSLAGLLEAFF. The genes are TRBV7-9 and TRBJ1-1; possibly TRBD1 for D (5 bases). The length of the CDR3 is 13 residues. V was clipped by 0 bases and J by 8 bases, with 10 bases between them. Germline-derived CDR1 and CDR2 are SEHNR and FQNEAQ (reference sequence).

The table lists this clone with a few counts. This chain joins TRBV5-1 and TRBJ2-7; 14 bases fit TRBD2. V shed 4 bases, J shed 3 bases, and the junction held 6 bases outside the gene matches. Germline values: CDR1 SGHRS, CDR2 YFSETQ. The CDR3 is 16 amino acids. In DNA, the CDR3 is TGCGCCAGCAGCACGGGACTAGCGGGGGCCTTCTACGAGCAGTACTTC. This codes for CASSTGLAGAFYEQYF.

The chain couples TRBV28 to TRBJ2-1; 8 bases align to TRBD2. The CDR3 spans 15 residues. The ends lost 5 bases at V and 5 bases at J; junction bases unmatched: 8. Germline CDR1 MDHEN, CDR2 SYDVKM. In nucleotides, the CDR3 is TGTGCCAGCAGTGACCTGAGCGGGGGAGACAATGAGCAGTTCTTC. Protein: CASSDLSGGDNEQFF.

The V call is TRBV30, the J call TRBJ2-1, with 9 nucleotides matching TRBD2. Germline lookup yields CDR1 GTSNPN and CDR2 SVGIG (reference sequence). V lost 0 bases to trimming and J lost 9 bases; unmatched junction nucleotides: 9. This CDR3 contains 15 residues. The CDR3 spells CAWSVQGGGGPEQFF. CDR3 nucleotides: TGTGCCTGGAGTGTACAGGGCGGGGGGGGCCCTGAGCAGTTCTTC.

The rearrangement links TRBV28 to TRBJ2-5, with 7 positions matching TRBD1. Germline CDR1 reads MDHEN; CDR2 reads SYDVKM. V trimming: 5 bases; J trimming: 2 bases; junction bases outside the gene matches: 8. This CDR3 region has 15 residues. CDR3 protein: CASSLPDRRQETQYF. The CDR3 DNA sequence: TGTGCCAGCAGTCTCCCGGACAGGAGACAAGAGACCCAGTACTTC.

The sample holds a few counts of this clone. CDR3 nucleotides: TGTGCCAGCAGTTACCACACAGGGATAGCTTTCTTT. Residues: CASSYHTGIAFF. The V gene is TRBV6-5, the J gene TRBJ1-1; D may be TRBD1 (6 bases). The CDR3 loop spans 12 amino acids. Germline loops: CDR1 MNHEY, CDR2 SVGAGI. The V end lost 2 bases, the J end lost 10 bases, and 11 bases lay between the germline ends.

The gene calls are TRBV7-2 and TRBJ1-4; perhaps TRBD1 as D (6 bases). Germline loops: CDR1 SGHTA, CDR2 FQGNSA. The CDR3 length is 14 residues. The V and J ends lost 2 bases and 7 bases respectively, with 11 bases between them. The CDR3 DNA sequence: TGTGCCAGCAGCTTAACAGGGTGGGGTGAAAAACTGTTTTTT. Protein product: CASSLTGWGEKLFF.

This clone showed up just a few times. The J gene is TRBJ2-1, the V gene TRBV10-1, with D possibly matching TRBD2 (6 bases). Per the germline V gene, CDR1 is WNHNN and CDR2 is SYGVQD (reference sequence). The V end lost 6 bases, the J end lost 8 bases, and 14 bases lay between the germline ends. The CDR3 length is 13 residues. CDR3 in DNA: TGCGCCAGCAGGACGCGGGGCGTGTATGAGCAGTTCTTC. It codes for CASRTRGVYEQFF.

Written as DNA, the CDR3 is TGTGCCAGCAGGACGACTAAGGGAAACTCCTACGAGCAGTACTTC. It specifies CASRTTKGNSYEQYF. The gene calls are TRBV6-6 and TRBJ2-7; weak D call: TRBD2 (5 bases). CDR1 MNHNY and CDR2 SVGAGI come from the germline V gene (reference sequence). The CDR3 is 15 amino acids. The V and J ends lost 6 bases and 0 bases respectively, with 15 bases between them.

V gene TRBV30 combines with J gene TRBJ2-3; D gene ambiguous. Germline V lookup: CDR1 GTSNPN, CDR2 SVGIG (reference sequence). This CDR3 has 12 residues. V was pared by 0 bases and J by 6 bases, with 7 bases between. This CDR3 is CAWSVYLDTQYF. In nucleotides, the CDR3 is TGTGCCTGGAGTGTATATCTGGATACGCAGTATTTT.

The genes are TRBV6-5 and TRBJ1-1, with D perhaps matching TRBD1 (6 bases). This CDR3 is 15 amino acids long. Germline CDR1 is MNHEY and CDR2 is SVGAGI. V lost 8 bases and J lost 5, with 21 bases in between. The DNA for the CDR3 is TGTGCCAGCTCCAACCACGCCGGGGGGCGGACTGAAGCTTTCTTT. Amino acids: CASSNHAGGRTEAFF.

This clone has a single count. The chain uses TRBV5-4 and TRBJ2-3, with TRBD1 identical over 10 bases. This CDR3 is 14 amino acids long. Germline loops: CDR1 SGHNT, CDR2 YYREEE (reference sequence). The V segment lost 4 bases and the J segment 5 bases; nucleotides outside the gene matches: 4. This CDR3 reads CASSLRTGGDTQYF. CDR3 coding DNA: TGTGCCAGCAGCCTCCGGACAGGGGGAGATACGCAGTATTTT. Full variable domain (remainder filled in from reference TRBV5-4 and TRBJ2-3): ETGVTQSPTHLIKTRGQQVTLRCSSQSGHNTVSWYQQALGQGPQFIFQYYREEENGRGNFPPRFSGLQFPNYSSELNVNALELDDSALYLCASSLRTGGDTQYFGPGTRLTVL.

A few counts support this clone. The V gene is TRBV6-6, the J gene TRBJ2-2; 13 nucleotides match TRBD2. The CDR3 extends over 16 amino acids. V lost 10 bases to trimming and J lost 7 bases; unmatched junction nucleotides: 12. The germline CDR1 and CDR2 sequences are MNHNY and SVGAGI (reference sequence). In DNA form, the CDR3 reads TGTGCCACCTTACGACTAGCGGGGGGCCGGGTCGGGGAGCTGTTTTTT. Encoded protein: CATLRLAGGRVGELFF.

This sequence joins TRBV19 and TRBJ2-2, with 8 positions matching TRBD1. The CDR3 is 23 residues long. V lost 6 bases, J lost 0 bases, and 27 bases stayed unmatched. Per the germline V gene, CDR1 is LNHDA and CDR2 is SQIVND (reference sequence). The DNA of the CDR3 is TGTGCCAGTAGCTCAGCCGGGGTCGGGCAGGGGGCGATCTCGGTGGCGAACACCGGGGAGCTGTTTTTT. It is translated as CASSSAGVGQGAISVANTGELFF.

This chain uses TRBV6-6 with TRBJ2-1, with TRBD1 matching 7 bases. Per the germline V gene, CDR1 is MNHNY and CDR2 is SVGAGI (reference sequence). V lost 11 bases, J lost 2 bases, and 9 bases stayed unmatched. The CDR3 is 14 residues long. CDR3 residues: CAALGDRPYNEQFF. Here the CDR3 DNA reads TGTGCCGCTCTAGGGGACAGACCCTACAATGAGCAGTTCTTC.

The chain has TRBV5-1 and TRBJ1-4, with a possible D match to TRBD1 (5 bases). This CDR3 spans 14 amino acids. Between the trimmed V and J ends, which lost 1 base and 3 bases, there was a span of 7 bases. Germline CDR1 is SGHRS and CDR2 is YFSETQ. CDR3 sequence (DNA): TGCGCCAGCAGCTTGCCGGGGGCTAATGAAAAACTGTTTTTT. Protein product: CASSLPGANEKLFF.

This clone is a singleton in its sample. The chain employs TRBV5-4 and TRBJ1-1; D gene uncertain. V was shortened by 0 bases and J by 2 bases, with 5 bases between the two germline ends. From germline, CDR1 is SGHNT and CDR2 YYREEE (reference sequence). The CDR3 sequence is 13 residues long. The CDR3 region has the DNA TGTGCCAGCAGCTTGGGAACTAACACTGAAGCTTTCTTT. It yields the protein CASSLGTNTEAFF.

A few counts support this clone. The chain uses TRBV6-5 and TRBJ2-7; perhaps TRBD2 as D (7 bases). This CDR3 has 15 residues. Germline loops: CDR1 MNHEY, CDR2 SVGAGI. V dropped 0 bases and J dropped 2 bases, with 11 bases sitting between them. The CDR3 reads CASSYSAGAAYEQYF. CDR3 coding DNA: TGTGCCAGCAGTTACTCTGCGGGGGCTGCCTACGAGCAGTACTTC.

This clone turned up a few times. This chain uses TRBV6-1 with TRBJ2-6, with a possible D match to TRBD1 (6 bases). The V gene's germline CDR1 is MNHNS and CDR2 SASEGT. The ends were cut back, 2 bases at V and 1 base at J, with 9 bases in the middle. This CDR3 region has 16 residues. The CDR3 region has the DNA TGTGCCAGCAGTGAACTACAGGGTTCTGGGGCCAACGTCCTGACTTTC. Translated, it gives CASSELQGSGANVLTF.